The 16 T cell receptor beta chains below were found in one sample sequenced in a study of cytomegalovirus exposure and HLA in healthy donors. PCR employed 60 Vbeta and 13 Jbeta primers. The protocol was immunoSEQ multiplex PCR, while the TCRdb copy is restricted to in-frame clones and leaves out a portion. Of over 85,000 clones detected, about three quarters appear once; the ten largest clones hold just under 3%. The source material was PBMCs. The receptors were gathered from a woman in her fifties or sixties in good health and CMV-seropositive.

The chain combines TRBV6-1 with TRBJ2-3, with a tentative D call TRBD2 (5 bases). There are 13 residues in the CDR3. Germline CDR1 is MNHNS and CDR2 is SASEGT. V lost 8 bases and J lost 1, with 10 bases in between. In DNA form, the CDR3 reads TGTGCCAGCGAGTACGGGGGCACAGATACGCAGTATTTT. Encoded protein: CASEYGGTDTQYF.

The chain couples TRBV19 to TRBJ2-7; D is undetermined. Germline assignment: CDR1 LNHDA and CDR2 SQIVND (reference sequence). The ends were cut back, 3 bases at V and 5 bases at J, with 11 bases in the middle. The CDR3 consists of 13 residues. The CDR3 loop reads CASSMLSSHEQYF. The CDR3 DNA is TGTGCCAGTAGTATGCTGAGTTCCCACGAGCAGTACTTC. Combining the CDR3 with reference TRBV19 and TRBJ2-7 gives the whole variable domain DGGITQSPKYLFRKEGQNVTLSCEQNLNHDAMYWYRQDPGQGLRLIYYSQIVNDFQKGDIAEGYSVSREKKESFPLTVTSAQKNPTAFYLCASSMLSSHEQYFGPGTRLTVT.

The V call is TRBV19, the J call TRBJ1-3; D not resolved. Germline V gene sequence: CDR1 LNHDA, CDR2 SQIVND (reference sequence). The CDR3 is made up of 15 amino acids. Between the trimmed V and J ends, which lost 6 bases and 0 bases, there was a span of 12 bases. The CDR3 loop reads CASRLYANSGNTIYF. DNA of the CDR3: TGTGCCAGTAGACTATATGCAAACTCTGGAAACACCATATATTTT.

This clone was detected once. The chain links TRBV5-1 to TRBJ1-4, with unresolved D. The CDR3 is 14 amino acids. The V gene lost 4 bases and the J gene lost 0 bases, with 7 bases spanning the gap. CDR1 and CDR2 (germline): SGHRS, YFSETQ. The CDR3 coding sequence is TGCGCCAGCAGCGAAGTAGCAACTAATGAAAAACTGTTTTTT. This encodes CASSEVATNEKLFF.

The rearrangement links TRBV6-1 to TRBJ1-5; D unresolved. The CDR3 length is 14 residues. Germline CDR1 MNHNS, CDR2 SASEGT. V was cut by 3 bases and J by 1 base, with 7 bases left in between. DNA of the CDR3: TGTGCCAGCAGTGACGGGATAAGCAATCAGCCCCAGCATTTT. Translation: CASSDGISNQPQHF.

The CDR3 reads CASSFTLGTSDHEQFF. CDR3 coding DNA: TGTGCCAGCAGCTTCACCCTGGGGACTAGCGATCATGAGCAGTTCTTC. V is TRBV13 and J is TRBJ2-1; 10 bases line up with TRBD2. In germline, CDR1 is PRHDT, CDR2 FYEKMQ (reference sequence). This CDR3 is built from 16 residues. The V and J ends lost 3 bases and 8 bases, in that order; junction bases with no gene match: 10.

This chain joins TRBV9 and TRBJ1-1, with D possibly matching TRBD1 (5 bases). The V and J ends lost 8 bases and 5 bases respectively, with 16 bases between them. Germline values: CDR1 SGDLS, CDR2 YYNGEE. This CDR3 region has 13 residues. CDR3 residues: CASQGLVGTEAFF. The CDR3, as DNA: TGTGCCAGTCAGGGCCTCGTAGGGACTGAAGCTTTCTTT.

This chain links TRBV7-2 with TRBJ2-1; D perhaps matches TRBD2 (5 bases). V was clipped by 5 bases and J by 7 bases, with 12 bases between them. Germline V CDR1 and CDR2: SGHTA, FQGNSA. This CDR3 region has 13 residues. CDR3 amino acids: CASSLTSFNEQFF. CDR3 DNA sequence: TGTGCCAGCAGCCTTACTAGTTTTAATGAGCAGTTCTTC.

This clone was recorded a few times. This chain connects TRBV18 to TRBJ2-5, with D maybe TRBD1 (6 bases). V was shortened by 3 bases and J by 2 bases, with 13 bases between the two germline ends. Germline CDR1 is KGHSH and CDR2 is LQKENI. This CDR3 has 15 residues. The CDR3 spells CASSPQQGHQETQYF. The CDR3, as DNA: TGTGCCAGCTCACCTCAACAGGGCCATCAAGAGACCCAGTACTTC.

This chain links TRBV5-1 with TRBJ1-4, with D possibly matching TRBD1 (6 bases). The CDR3 is 16 residues long. CDR1 is SGHRS and CDR2 is YFSETQ in the germline V gene. Trimming removed 0 bases from V and 6 bases from J, with 15 bases in between. The CDR3 DNA is TGCGCCAGCAGCTTGGCGGGATGGGGGCGCGATGAAAAACTGTTTTTT. Translated, it gives CASSLAGWGRDEKLFF.

This chain links TRBV5-1 with TRBJ2-7, with a possible D match to TRBD1 (6 bases). Germline V gene lookup returns CDR1 SGHRS and CDR2 YFSETQ. V was clipped by 5 bases and J by 7 bases, with 16 bases between them. The CDR3 totals 13 residues. The CDR3 region has the DNA TGCGCCAGCAGTGGGGACACCTTGGCTGAGCAGTACTTC. It is translated as CASSGDTLAEQYF.

The chain recombines TRBV6-1 with TRBJ2-4, with 9 positions matching TRBD1. V gave up 7 bases and J gave up 4 bases; unmatched junction bases: 5. Germline V gene sequence: CDR1 MNHNS, CDR2 SASEGT. The CDR3 spans 14 residues. The CDR3 loop reads CASMRDREKNIQYF. For the CDR3, the DNA is TGTGCCAGCATGAGGGACAGGGAAAAAAACATTCAGTACTTC.

The chain employs TRBV27 and TRBJ2-7; TRBD2 matches at 7 bases. J was trimmed by 6 bases and V by 1 base; bases with no gene match: 9. The CDR3 length is 15 residues. Germline V CDR1 and CDR2: MNHEY, SMNVEV (reference sequence). Here the CDR3 DNA reads TGTGCCAGCAGTTTATTTGGCGGGAGCACGGGCGAGCAGTACTTC. This gives the protein CASSLFGGSTGEQYF.

V gene TRBV21-1 combines with J gene TRBJ2-1; TRBD2, as called in the table, went unchecked against the DNA. TRBV21-1 corresponds to a pseudogene. CDR3 length: 20 amino acids. CDR3 residues: CASSAGSGLANSNSYNEQFF. CDR3 DNA: TGTGCCAGCAGCGCCGGATCGGGACTAGCGAACTCGAACTCCTACAATGAGCAGTTCTTC.

The chain joins TRBV2 to TRBJ2-3; 7 bases are shared with TRBD2. Germline values: CDR1 SNHLY, CDR2 FYNNEI. The ends lost 2 bases at V and 0 bases at J; junction bases unmatched: 2. This CDR3 is built from 15 residues. The CDR3 protein is CASSELGRSTDTQYF. CDR3 sequence (DNA): TGTGCCAGCAGTGAACTCGGGAGGAGCACAGATACGCAGTATTTT.

This chain uses TRBV5-1 with TRBJ2-1; 14 positions match TRBD2. The CDR3 covers 18 residues. Germline loops: CDR1 SGHRS, CDR2 YFSETQ. The ends lost 3 bases at V and 7 bases at J; junction bases unmatched: 12. The CDR3 is CASSSLPGLAGVRNEQFF. CDR3 coding DNA: TGCGCCAGCAGCTCTTTGCCGGGACTAGCGGGAGTTCGGAATGAGCAGTTCTTC.